One T cell receptor (beta chain) is described in this entry. The Seattle patients, enrolled during active infection, were followed longitudinally. How the authors handled the data: Reference gene primer amplification yielded estimated nucleated cell counts. This table comes from immunoSEQ multiplex PCR, and its TCRdb copy is limited to in-frame clones, with some not included. V, J and clone size reflect that table, while D and trimming were determined from the DNA. Of over 150,000 clones detected, roughly 86% appear once; the ten largest clones hold roughly 0.57%. This record belongs to a study of blood T cell repertoires in COVID-19. Overall study: Samples came from the United States, Italy and Spain, spanning acute and convalescent COVID-19.

Trimming pared 6 bases from V and 8 bases from J, leaving 19 bases between. Germline V CDR1 and CDR2: MNHEY, SVGAGI. The CDR3 contains 14 residues. The gene calls are TRBV6-5 and TRBJ1-2; the D gene is possibly TRBD1 (5 bases). Sequencing used peripheral blood. This receptor was taken from a man aged 60 to 69 with COVID-19, enrolled during active disease. This CDR3 reads CASRDQGLRSGYTF. The CDR3 DNA reads as TGTGCCAGCAGGGATCAGGGCCTTCGGAGCGGCTACACCTTC.